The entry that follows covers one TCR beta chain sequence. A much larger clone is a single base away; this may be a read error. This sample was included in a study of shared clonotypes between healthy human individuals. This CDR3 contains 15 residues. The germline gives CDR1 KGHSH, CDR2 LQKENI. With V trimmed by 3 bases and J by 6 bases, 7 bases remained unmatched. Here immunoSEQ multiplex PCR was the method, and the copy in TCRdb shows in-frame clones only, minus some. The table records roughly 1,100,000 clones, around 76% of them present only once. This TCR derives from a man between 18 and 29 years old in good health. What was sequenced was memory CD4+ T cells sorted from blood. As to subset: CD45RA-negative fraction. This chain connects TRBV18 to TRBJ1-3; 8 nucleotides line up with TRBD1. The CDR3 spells CASSPRAGGENTIYF. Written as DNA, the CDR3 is TGTGCCAGCTCACCGCGGGCAGGGGGCGAAAACACCATATATTTT.